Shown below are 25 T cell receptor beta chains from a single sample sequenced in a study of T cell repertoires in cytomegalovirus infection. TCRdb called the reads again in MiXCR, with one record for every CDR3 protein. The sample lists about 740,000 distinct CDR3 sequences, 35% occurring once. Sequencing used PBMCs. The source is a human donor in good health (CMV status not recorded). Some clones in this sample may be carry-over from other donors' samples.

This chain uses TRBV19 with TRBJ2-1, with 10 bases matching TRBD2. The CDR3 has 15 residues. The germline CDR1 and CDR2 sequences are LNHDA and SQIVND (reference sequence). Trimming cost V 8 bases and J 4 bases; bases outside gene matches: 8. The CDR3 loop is CASSKLAGPYNEQFF. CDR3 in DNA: TGTGCCAGTTCCAAACTAGCGGGGCCATACAATGAGCAGTTCTTC.

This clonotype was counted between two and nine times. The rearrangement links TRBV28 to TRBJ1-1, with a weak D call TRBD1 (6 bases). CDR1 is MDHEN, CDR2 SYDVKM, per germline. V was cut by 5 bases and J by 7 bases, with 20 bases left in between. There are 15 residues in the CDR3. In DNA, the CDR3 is TGTGCCAGCAGTCAGCCGACGGTGGGGGACAATGAAGCTTTCTTT. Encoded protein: CASSQPTVGDNEAFF.

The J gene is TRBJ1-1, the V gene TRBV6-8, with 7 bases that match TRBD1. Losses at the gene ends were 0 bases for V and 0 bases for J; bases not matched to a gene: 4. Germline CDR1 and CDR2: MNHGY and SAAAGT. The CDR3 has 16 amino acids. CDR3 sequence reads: CASSYSPGGMNTEAFF. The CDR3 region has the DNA TGTGCCAGCAGTTACTCGCCAGGGGGTATGAACACTGAAGCTTTCTTT.

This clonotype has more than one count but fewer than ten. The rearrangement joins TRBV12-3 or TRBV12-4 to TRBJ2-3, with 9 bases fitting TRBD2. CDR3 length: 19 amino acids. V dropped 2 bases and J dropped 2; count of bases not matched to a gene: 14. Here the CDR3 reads CASSLSASLAGGFTDTQYF. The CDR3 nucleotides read TGTGCCAGCAGTTTATCCGCCTCCCTTGCGGGAGGGTTCACAGATACGCAGTATTTT.

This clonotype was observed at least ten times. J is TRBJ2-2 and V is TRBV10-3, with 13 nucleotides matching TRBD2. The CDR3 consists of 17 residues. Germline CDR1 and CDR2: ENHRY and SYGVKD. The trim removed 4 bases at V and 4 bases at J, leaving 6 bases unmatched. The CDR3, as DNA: TGTGCCATCAGTGCCTTTGGGACTAGCGGGGCCACCGGGGAGCTGTTTTTT. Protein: CAISAFGTSGATGELFF.

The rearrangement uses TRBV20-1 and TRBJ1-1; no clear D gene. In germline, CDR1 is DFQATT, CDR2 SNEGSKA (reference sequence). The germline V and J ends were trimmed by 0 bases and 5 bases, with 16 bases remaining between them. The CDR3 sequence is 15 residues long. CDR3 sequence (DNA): TGCAGTGCTAGAGATCTATGGAACCGGGGAACTGAAGCTTTCTTT. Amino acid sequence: CSARDLWNRGTEAFF.

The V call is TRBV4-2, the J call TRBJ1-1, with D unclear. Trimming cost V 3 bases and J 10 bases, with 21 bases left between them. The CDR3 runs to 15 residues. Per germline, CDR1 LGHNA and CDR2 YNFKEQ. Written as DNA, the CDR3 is TGTGCCAGCAGCCATAGTCTAGTGGCAGCCTCCGCAGCTTTCTTT. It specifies CASSHSLVAASAAFF.

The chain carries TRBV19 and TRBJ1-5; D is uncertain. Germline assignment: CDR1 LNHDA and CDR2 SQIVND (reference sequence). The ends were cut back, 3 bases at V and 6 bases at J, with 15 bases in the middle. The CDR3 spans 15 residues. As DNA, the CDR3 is TGTGCCAGTAGTATCAAGTGGAGGACTCCTCAGCCCCAGCATTTT. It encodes CASSIKWRTPQPQHF.

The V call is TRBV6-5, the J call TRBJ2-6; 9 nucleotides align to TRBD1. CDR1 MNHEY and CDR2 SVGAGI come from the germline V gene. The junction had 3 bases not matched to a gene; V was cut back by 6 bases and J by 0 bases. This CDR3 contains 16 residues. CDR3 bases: TGTGCCAGCAGGGGACAGGGAAGCTCTGGGGCCAACGTCCTGACTTTC. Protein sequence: CASRGQGSSGANVLTF.

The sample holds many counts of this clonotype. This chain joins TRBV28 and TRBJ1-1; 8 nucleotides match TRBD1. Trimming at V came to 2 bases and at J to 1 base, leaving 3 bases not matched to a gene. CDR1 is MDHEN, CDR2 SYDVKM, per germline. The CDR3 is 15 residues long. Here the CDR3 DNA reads TGTGCCAGCAGTTTAGGACAGGGCGGGAACACTGAAGCTTTCTTT. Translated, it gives CASSLGQGGNTEAFF.

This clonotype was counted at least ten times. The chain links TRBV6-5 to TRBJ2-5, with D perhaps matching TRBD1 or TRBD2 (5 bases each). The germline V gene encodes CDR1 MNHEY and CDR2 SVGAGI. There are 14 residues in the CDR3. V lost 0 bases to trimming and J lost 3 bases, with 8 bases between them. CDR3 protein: CASSYSRGEETQYF. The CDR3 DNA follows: TGTGCCAGCAGTTACTCGAGAGGGGAAGAGACCCAGTACTTC.

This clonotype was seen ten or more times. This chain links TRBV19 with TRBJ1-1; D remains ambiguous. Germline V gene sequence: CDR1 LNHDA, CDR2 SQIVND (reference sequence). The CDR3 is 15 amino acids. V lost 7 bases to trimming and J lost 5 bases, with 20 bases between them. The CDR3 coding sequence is TGTGCCAGTATCGCCGAAGGGCGAGGAAGGACTGAAGCTTTCTTT. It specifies CASIAEGRGRTEAFF.

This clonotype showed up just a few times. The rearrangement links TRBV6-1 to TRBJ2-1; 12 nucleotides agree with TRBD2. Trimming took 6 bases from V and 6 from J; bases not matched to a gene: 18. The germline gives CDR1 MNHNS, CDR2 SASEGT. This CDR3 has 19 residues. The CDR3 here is CASSGGLAGIVAMGNEQFF. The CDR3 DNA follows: TGTGCCAGCAGCGGCGGACTAGCGGGGATAGTGGCAATGGGCAATGAGCAGTTCTTC.

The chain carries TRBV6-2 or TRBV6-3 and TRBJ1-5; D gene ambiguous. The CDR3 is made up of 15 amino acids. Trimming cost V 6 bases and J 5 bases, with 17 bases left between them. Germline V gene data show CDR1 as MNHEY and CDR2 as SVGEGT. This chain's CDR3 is CASSWASTSHQPQHF. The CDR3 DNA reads TGTGCCAGCAGCTGGGCCTCAACATCACATCAGCCCCAGCATTTT.

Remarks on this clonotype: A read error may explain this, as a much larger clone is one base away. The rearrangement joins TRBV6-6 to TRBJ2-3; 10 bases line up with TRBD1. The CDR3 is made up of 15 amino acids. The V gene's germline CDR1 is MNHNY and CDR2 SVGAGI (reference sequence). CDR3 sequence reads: CARRIRDRGPDTQYF. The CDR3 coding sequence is TGTGCCCGCAGAATCCGGGACAGGGGCCCAGATACGCAGTATTTT.

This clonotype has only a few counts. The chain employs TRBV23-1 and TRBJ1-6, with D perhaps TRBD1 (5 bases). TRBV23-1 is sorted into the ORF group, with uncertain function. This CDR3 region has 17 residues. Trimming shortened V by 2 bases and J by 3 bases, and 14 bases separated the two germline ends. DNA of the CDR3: TGCGCCAGCAGTCAAATCGTTCCAGGGATCTATAATTCACCCCTCCACTTT. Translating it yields CASSQIVPGIYNSPLHF.

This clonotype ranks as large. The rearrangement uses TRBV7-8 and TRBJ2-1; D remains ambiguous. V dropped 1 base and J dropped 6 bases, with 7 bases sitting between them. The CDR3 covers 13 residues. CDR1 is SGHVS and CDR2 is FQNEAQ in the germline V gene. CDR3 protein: CASSLGSSNEQFF. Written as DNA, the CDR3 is TGTGCCAGCAGCTTAGGGTCGAGCAATGAGCAGTTCTTC.

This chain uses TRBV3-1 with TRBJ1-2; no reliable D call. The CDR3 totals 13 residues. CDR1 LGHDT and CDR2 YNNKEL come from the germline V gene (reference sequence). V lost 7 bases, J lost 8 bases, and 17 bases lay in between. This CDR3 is CASKATGTGGYTF. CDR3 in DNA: TGTGCCAGCAAGGCGACGGGAACCGGCGGCTACACCTTC.

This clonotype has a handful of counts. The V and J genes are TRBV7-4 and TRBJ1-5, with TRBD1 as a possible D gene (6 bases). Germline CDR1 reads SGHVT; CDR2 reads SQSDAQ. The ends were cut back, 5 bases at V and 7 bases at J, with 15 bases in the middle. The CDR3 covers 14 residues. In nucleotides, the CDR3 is TGTGCCAGCAGCCAAACAGGGAACGCGCAGCCCCAGCATTTT. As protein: CASSQTGNAQPQHF.

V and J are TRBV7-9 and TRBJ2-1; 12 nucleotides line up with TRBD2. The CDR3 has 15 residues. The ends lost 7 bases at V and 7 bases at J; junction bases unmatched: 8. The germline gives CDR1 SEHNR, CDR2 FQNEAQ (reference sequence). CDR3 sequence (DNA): TGTGCCAGCAACCAACTAGCGGGAGGTCGGAATGAGCAGTTCTTC. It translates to CASNQLAGGRNEQFF.

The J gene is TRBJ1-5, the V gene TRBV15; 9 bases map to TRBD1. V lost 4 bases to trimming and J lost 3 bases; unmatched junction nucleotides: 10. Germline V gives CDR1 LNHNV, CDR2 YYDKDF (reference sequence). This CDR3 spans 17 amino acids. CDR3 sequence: CATSTGQGGADNQPQHF. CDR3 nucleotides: TGTGCCACCAGCACGGGACAGGGAGGTGCAGACAATCAGCCCCAGCATTTT. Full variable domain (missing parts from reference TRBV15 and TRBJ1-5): DAMVIQNPRYQVTQFGKPVTLSCSQTLNHNVMYWYQQKSSQAPKLLFHYYDKDFNNEADTPDNFQSRRPNTSFCFLDIRSPGLGDTAMYLCATSTGQGGADNQPQHFGDGTRLSIL.

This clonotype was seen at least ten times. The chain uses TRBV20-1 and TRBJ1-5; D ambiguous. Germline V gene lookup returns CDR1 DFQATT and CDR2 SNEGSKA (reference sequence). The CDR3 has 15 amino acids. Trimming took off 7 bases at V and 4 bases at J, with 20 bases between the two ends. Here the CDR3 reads CSVPDTARSNQPQHF. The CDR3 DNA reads TGCAGTGTCCCTGATACGGCACGGAGTAATCAGCCCCAGCATTTT.

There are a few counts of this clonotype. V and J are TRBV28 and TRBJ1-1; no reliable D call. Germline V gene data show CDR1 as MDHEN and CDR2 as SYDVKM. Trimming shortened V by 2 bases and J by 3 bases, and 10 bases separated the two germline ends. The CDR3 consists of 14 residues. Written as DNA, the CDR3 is TGTGCCAGCAGTTTAAACATACTCTACACTGAAGCTTTCTTT. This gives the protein CASSLNILYTEAFF. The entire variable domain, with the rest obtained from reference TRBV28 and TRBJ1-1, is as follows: DVKVTQSSRYLVKRTGEKVFLECVQDMDHENMFWYRQDPGLGLRLIYFSYDVKMKEKGDIPEGYSVSREKKERFSLILESASTNQTSMYLCASSLNILYTEAFFGQGTRLTVV.

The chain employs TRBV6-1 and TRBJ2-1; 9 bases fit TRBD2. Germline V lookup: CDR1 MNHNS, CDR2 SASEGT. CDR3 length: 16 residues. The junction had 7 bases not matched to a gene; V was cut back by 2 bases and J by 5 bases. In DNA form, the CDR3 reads TGTGCCAGCAGTGAATATGGCGGGAGGGACGACAATGAGCAGTTCTTC. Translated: CASSEYGGRDDNEQFF.

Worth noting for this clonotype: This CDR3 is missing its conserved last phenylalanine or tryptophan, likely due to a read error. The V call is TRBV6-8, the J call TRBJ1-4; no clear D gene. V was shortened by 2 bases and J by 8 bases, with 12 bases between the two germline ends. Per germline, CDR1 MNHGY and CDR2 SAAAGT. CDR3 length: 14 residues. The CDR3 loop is CASSYHGPGEKLFL. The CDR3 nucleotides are TGTGCCAGCAGTTACCATGGGCCAGGCGAAAAACTGTTTTTG.